The sequence of this TCR beta chain was determined in a study of T cell responses to AZD1222 COVID-19 vaccine. Method: immunoSEQ multiplex PCR; TCRdb's copy keeps in-frame clones and lacks some. The data contain 100,000 or so clones, 85% to 90% of them singletons. From germline, CDR1 is SGDLS and CDR2 YYNGEE. The CDR3 contains 14 residues. Trimming stripped 0 bases from V and 4 bases from J, with 10 bases between. This TCR came from an adult in good health. Here the sequenced sample was peripheral blood, taken on day 0 of AZD1222 vaccination. The V call is TRBV9, the J call TRBJ1-2, with D tentatively TRBD1 (6 bases). The CDR3 DNA sequence: TGTGCCAGCAGCGTAGGAGGGGGGACCTATGGCTACACCTTC. Protein sequence: CASSVGGGTYGYTF.